This TCR beta chain is from a study of identical twins. In every case, the donor was a healthy Caucasian. Findings and caveats of the study: It was possible that invariant MAIT and iNKT cells partly confounded the zero-insertion analyses. The same donors were not followed; conclusions instead depended on cross-sectional statistical analysis.

This clonotype was recorded many times. Its antigen is unidentified. The germline gives CDR1 SEHNR, CDR2 FQNEAQ (reference sequence). This CDR3 contains 12 residues. Deletions cut 1 base from V and 6 bases from J, with 6 bases between. TCRdb reprocessed the 5' RACE reads with MiXCR, giving one entry per CDR3 protein. The sample holds roughly 230,000 distinct CDR3 sequences, around 8.3% seen once. This same sample was also part of a study on yellow fever vaccine responses in identical twins.

This chain links TRBV7-9 with TRBJ1-1; D is uncertain. What was sequenced was CD8+ T cells sorted from blood. This receptor was obtained from a woman under 30 in good health. The CDR3 nucleotides are TGTGCCAGCAGCTTAGAGGTTGCTGAAGCTTTCTTT. Protein: CASSLEVAEAFF.